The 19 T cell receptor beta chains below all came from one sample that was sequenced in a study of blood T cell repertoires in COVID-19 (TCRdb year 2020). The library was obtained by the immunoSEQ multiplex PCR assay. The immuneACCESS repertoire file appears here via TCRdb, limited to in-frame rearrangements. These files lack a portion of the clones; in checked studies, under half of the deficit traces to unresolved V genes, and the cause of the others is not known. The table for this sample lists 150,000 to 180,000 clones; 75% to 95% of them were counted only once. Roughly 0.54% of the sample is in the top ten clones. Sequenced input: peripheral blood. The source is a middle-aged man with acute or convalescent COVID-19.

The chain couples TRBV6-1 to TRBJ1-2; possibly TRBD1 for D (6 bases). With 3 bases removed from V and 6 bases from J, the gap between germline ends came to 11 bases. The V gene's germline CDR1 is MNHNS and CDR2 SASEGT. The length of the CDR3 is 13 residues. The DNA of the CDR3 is TGTGCCAGCAGTGATCGGGACACTCATGGCTACACCTTC. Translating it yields CASSDRDTHGYTF.

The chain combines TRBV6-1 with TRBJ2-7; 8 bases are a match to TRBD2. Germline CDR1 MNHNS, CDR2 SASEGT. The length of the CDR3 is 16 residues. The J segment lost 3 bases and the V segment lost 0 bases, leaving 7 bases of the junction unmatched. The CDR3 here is CASSEAGLAASYEQYF. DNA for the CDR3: TGTGCCAGCAGTGAAGCCGGACTAGCTGCTAGCTACGAGCAGTACTTC.

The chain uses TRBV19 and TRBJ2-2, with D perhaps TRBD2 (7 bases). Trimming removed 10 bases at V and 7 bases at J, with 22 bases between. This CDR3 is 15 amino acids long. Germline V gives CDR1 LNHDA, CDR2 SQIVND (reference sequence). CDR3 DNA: TGTGCCACCCGGGCGGGGGCCACTACTGGCGGGGAGCTGTTTTTT. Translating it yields CATRAGATTGGELFF.

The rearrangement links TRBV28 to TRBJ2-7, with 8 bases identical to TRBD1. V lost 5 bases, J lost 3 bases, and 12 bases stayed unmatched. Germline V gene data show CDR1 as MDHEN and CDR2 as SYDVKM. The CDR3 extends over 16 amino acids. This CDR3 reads CASSPAGGQVGYEQYF. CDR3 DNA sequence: TGTGCCAGCAGTCCGGCTGGGGGACAGGTGGGCTACGAGCAGTACTTC. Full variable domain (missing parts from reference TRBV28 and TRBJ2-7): DVKVTQSSRYLVKRTGEKVFLECVQDMDHENMFWYRQDPGLGLRLIYFSYDVKMKEKGDIPEGYSVSREKKERFSLILESASTNQTSMYLCASSPAGGQVGYEQYFGPGTRLTVT.

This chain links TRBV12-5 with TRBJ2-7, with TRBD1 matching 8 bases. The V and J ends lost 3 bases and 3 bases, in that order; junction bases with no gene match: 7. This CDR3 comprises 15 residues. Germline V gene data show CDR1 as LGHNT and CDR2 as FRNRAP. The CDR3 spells CASGFSRTGRYEQYV. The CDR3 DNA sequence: TGTGCTAGTGGTTTCTCCAGGACAGGGCGCTACGAGCAGTACGTC.

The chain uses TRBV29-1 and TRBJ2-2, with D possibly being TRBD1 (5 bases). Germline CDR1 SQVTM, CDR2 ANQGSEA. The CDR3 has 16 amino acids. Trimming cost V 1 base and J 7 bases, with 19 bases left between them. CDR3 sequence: CSVEVSRVRVGGELFF. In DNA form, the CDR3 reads TGCAGCGTTGAAGTATCTAGGGTCAGGGTAGGCGGGGAGCTGTTTTTT.

The CDR3 DNA reads as TGTGCCAGCAGTATAGGACTAGCGGCCTACGAGCAGTACGTC. It yields the protein CASSIGLAAYEQYV. The chain has TRBV5-5 and TRBJ2-7; 10 nucleotides line up with TRBD2. The trim removed 5 bases at V and 2 bases at J, leaving 4 bases unmatched. This CDR3 contains 14 residues. In germline, CDR1 is SGHKS, CDR2 YYEKEE (reference sequence).

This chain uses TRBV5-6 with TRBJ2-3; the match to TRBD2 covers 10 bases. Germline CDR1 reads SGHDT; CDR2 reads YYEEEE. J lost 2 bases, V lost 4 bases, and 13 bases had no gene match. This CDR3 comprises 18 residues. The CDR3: CASSPRPHTSGVTDTQYF. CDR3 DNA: TGTGCCAGCAGCCCACGCCCTCACACTAGCGGGGTCACAGATACGCAGTATTTT.

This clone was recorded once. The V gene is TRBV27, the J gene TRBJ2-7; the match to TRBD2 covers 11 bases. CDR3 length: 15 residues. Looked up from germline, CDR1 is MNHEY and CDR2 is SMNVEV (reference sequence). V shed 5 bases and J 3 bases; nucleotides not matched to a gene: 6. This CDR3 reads CASSIHSGGGYEQYF. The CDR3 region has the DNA TGTGCCAGCAGTATCCATAGCGGGGGGGGCTACGAGCAGTACTTC.

The CDR3 DNA reads as TGTGCCAGCTCACCACCGATCTCAGGGCGGGATACGCAGTATTTT. Its protein is CASSPPISGRDTQYF. The chain joins TRBV18 to TRBJ2-3, with D perhaps matching TRBD1 (5 bases). CDR3 size: 15 residues. Looked up from germline, CDR1 is KGHSH and CDR2 is LQKENI. Trimming pared 0 bases from V and 6 bases from J, leaving 13 bases between. Together with reference TRBV18 and TRBJ2-3, the CDR3 gives the full variable domain: NAGVMQNPRHLVRRRGQEARLRCSPMKGHSHVYWYRQLPEEGLKFMVYLQKENIIDESGMPKERFSAEFPKEGPSILRIQQVVRGDSAAYFCASSPPISGRDTQYFGPGTRLTVL.

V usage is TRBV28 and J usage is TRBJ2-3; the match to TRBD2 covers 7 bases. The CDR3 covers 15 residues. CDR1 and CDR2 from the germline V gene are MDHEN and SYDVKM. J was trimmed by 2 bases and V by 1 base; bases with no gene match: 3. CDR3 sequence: CASSLSSGYTDTQYF. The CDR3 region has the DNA TGTGCCAGCAGTTTATCTAGCGGCTACACAGATACGCAGTATTTT.

CDR3 region: CASSLSDSNSGNTIYF. The DNA of the CDR3 is TGTGCCAGCAGTTTATCCGACAGCAACTCTGGAAACACCATATATTTT. V and J are TRBV28 and TRBJ1-3; weak D call: TRBD1 (5 bases). V was pared by 1 base and J by 0 bases, with 10 bases between. The CDR3 has 16 amino acids. CDR1 is MDHEN and CDR2 is SYDVKM in the germline V gene.

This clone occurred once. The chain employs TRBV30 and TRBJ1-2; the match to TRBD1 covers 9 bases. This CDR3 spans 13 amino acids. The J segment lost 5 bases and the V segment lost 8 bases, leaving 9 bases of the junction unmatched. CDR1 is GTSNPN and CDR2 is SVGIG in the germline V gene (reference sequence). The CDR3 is CAGKPGQGYGYTF. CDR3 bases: TGTGCCGGAAAACCGGGACAGGGATATGGCTACACCTTC.

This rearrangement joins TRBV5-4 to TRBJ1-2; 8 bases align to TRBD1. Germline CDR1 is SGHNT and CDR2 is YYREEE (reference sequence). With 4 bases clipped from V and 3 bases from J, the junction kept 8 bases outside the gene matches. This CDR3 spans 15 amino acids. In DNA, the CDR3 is TGTGCCAGCAGCCGAATCGACAGGGGTGACTATGGCTACACCTTC. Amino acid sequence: CASSRIDRGDYGYTF.

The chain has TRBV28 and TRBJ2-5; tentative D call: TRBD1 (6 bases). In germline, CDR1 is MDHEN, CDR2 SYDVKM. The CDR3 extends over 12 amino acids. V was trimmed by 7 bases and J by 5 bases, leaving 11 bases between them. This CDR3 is CASKQGGETQYF. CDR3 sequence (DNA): TGTGCCAGCAAACAGGGCGGGGAGACCCAGTACTTC.

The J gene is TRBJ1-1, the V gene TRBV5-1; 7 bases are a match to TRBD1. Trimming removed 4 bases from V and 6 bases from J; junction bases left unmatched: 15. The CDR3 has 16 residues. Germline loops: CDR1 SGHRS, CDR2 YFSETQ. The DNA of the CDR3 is TGCGCCAGCAGCCGACGACAGGGCCTGGCGCGAGCTGAAGCTTTCTTT. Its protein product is CASSRRQGLARAEAFF.

CDR3 sequence reads: CASTAFRERSGANVLTF. CDR3 sequence (DNA): TGTGCCAGTACCGCCTTCCGGGAACGAAGTGGGGCCAACGTCCTGACTTTC. The J gene is TRBJ2-6, the V gene TRBV19; possible D gene TRBD2, 5 bases. CDR3 length: 17 residues. Trimming stripped 7 bases from V and 3 bases from J, with 19 bases between. Germline V lookup: CDR1 LNHDA, CDR2 SQIVND (reference sequence).

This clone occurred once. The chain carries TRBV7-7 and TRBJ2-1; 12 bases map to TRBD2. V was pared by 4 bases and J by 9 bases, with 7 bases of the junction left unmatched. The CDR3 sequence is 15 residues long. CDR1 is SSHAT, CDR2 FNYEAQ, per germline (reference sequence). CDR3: CASSYGLAGMGEQFF. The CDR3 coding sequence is TGTGCCAGCAGCTACGGACTAGCGGGGATGGGTGAGCAGTTCTTC.

The CDR3 is CASRDSSGNTIYF. Here the CDR3 DNA reads TGTGCCAGCAGGGACAGCTCTGGAAACACCATATATTTT. V gene TRBV6-6 combines with J gene TRBJ1-3; tentatively, D is TRBD1 (6 bases). Germline lookup yields CDR1 MNHNY and CDR2 SVGAGI (reference sequence). This CDR3 is built from 13 residues. Trimming shortened V by 6 bases and J by 0 bases, and 6 bases separated the two germline ends.